The sample holds a few counts of the clone carrying this T cell receptor (beta chain). This sample is drawn from a study of T-cell reconstitution after alpha-beta-depleted transplantation in children. The library targeted TCRbeta and was prepared with unique molecular identifiers. TCRdb reprocessed the PCR reads via MiXCR and lists one record per CDR3 protein. The sample yields over 85,000 distinct CDR3 sequences, less than 6% seen once. Deletions cut 4 bases from V and 1 base from J, with 13 bases between. CDR1 and CDR2 from the germline V gene are DFQATT and SNEGSKA (reference sequence). The CDR3 is 14 amino acids.

This receptor was identified in a female patient under 10 years old who had a stem cell transplant for Fanconi anemia, so the T cells may come from the graft donor. This sequence joins TRBV20-1 and TRBJ2-5; the D gene could be TRBD1 or TRBD2 (5 bases each). Sequencing was performed on PBMCs, mostly from graft donor cells, taken 60 days after TCRalphabeta/CD19-depleted stem cell transplant. CDR3 residues: CSAIDTGTQETQYF. The CDR3 bases are TGCAGTGCTATCGACACCGGGACCCAAGAGACCCAGTACTTC.